Listed below are T cell receptor beta chains from one sample, sequenced in a study of T cells in Graves' hyperthyroidism and ophthalmopathy. Via MiXCR, TCRdb re-called the multiplex PCR reads, giving one row per CDR3 protein. The data contain roughly 580,000 distinct CDR3 sequences, about 14% of them seen just once; the ten biggest clones take up more than 4.5%. The sample taken for sequencing was blood. These receptor sequences come from a woman in her twenties or thirties with Graves' hyperthyroidism that later progressed to Graves' ophthalmopathy. The CDR3 runs from the conserved cysteine through the conserved F or W. D genes are given only for firm matches. Size values are once, few and many counts, or a class for expanded clones, and some rows have none.

clone size	J gene	D gene	CDR3 length	V gene	CDR3 DNA	CDR3 protein
NA	TRBJ1-5	NA	15	TRBV7-2	TGTGCCAGCAGCCAAGGGGGTGGAGACAATCAGCCCCAGCATTTT	CASSQGGGDNQPQHF
NA	TRBJ2-2	TRBD2	18	TRBV5-1	TGCGCCAGCAGCAAGCCCCCTGGACTAGCGGGAGGCACCGGGGAGCTGTTTTTT	CASSKPPGLAGGTGELFF
NA	TRBJ2-7	NA	14	TRBV11-2	TGTGCCAGCAGCTTTCCGGGAACTCCCTACGAGCAGTACTTC	CASSFPGTPYEQYF
NA	TRBJ1-5	NA	18	TRBV6-5	TGTGCCAGCAGTGAGGGACCTGATAGACGCTATAGCAATCAGCCCCAGCATTTT	CASSEGPDRRYSNQPQHF
many	TRBJ2-7	NA	11	TRBV2	TGTGCCAGCAGACAGGCCTACGAGCAGTACTTC	CASRQAYEQYF
many	TRBJ2-7	TRBD2	17	TRBV6-1	TGTGCCAGCAGTTGGACTAGCGGGAGGACAGACTCCTACGAGCAGTACTTC	CASSWTSGRTDSYEQYF
NA	TRBJ2-7	TRBD2	14	TRBV7-9	TGTGCCAGCAGCCCCGGGGAGGGTCCCTACGAGCAGTACTTC	CASSPGEGPYEQYF
few	TRBJ2-1	NA	15	TRBV19	TGTGCCAGTAGTGTTGCAGGCGGGGCGGGCCATGAGCAGTTCTTC	CASSVAGGAGHEQFF
many	TRBJ1-1	NA	15	TRBV20-1	TGCAGTGCTAGCGATCCCATGGGGGGGAACACTGAAGCTTTCTTT	CSASDPMGGNTEAFF
many	TRBJ2-7	TRBD2	16	TRBV12-3/TRBV12-4	TGTGCCAGCAGTTCGGGTAGTAGGACTAGGAAAGACGAGCAGTACTTC	CASSSGSRTRKDEQYF
few	TRBJ1-1	NA	16	TRBV7-9	TGTGCCAGCAGCTTATCGCGGGCAGACAGGAACACTGAAGCTTTCTTT	CASSLSRADRNTEAFF
many	TRBJ2-1	NA	13	TRBV6-2/TRBV6-3	TGTGCCAGCAGTTACTCGAGAGGTAATGAGCAGTTCTTC	CASSYSRGNEQFF
many	TRBJ2-7	NA	15	TRBV6-1	TGTGCCAGCAGAAACCCGGAGGGGCGGGACTACGAGCAGTACTTC	CASRNPEGRDYEQYF
few	TRBJ1-1	TRBD1	15	TRBV18	TGTGCCAGCTCACCGACAGGGATTGAGAACACTGAAGCTTTCTTT	CASSPTGIENTEAFF
once	TRBJ2-7	NA	13	TRBV19	TGTGCCAGTAGTATTGGGTCCCATTACGAGCAGTACTTC	CASSIGSHYEQYF
many	TRBJ2-7	NA	14	TRBV6-2/TRBV6-3	TGTGCCACCTCCCCCGTCACGGAGGTCTACGAGCAGTACTTC	CATSPVTEVYEQYF
NA	TRBJ2-2	NA	14	TRBV7-2	TGTGCCAGCAGCCCCCGGATGACCACCGGGGAGCTGTTTTTT	CASSPRMTTGELFF
many	TRBJ2-7	NA	15	TRBV20-1	TGCAGTGCTAGCCCGGTGCGGGAAGGGTCCTACGAGCAGTACTTC	CSASPVREGSYEQYF
NA	TRBJ1-1	NA	13	TRBV29-1	TGCAGCGTTGAAAGGCTGATTAACACTGAAGCTTTCTTT	CSVERLINTEAFF
many	TRBJ1-5	NA	13	TRBV7-8	TGTGCCACTCAACAGGGCCTCAATCAGCCCCAGCATTTT	CATQQGLNQPQHF
many	TRBJ1-6	TRBD1	13	TRBV29-1	TGCAGCGTTGCGACAGGGTATGATTCACCCCTCCACTTT	CSVATGYDSPLHF
NA	TRBJ2-2	NA	16	TRBV6-2/TRBV6-3	TGTGCCAGCAGCCCCCTCGGGGGGCAATACACCGGGGAGCTGTTTTTT	CASSPLGGQYTGELFF
many	TRBJ2-1	TRBD2	16	TRBV5-5	TGTGCCAGCAGCTTGAGGAGCGGGAGAATGGACAATGAGCAGTTCTTC	CASSLRSGRMDNEQFF
many	TRBJ1-4	NA	14	TRBV10-3	TGTGCCATCAGTGACCAGAGTGCGGACGAAAAACTGTTTTTT	CAISDQSADEKLFF
NA	TRBJ2-7	TRBD2	16	TRBV19	TGTGCCAGTAGTGCGCTAGCGGGAGGGGGATCCTACGAGCAGTACTTC	CASSALAGGGSYEQYF
many	TRBJ1-4	NA	16	TRBV3-1	TGTGCCAGCAGCCCGGGGGGGAGCGGGCTTAATGAAAAACTGTTTTTT	CASSPGGSGLNEKLFF
many	TRBJ2-5	NA	14	TRBV10-2	TGCGCCAGCAAGACCCAAAGGGGGTCAGAGACCCAGTACTTC	CASKTQRGSETQYF
NA	TRBJ2-2	NA	17	TRBV9	TGTGCCAGCAGCGCCGGAGGGGGCGAAGGCCGTGTCGGGGAGCTGCTTTTT	CASSAGGGEGRVGELLF
NA	TRBJ1-1	NA	14	TRBV4-1	TGCGCCAGCAGCCAAGGGGGGGAGAACAGTGAAGCTTTCTTT	CASSQGGENSEAFF